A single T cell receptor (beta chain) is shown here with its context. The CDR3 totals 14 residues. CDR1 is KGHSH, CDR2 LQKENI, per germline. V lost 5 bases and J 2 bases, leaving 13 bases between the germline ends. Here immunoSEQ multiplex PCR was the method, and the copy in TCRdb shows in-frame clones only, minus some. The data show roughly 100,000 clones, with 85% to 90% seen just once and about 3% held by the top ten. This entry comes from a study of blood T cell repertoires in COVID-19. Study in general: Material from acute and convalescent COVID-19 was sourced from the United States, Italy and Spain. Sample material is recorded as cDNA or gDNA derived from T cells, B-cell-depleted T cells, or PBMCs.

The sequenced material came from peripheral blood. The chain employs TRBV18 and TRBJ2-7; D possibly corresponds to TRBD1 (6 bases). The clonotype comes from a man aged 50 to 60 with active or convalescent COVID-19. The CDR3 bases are TGTGCCAGCTCATCAAGGGACACCCCCTACGAGCAGTACTTC. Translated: CASSSRDTPYEQYF.